This T cell receptor beta chain stems from a study of CD8 T cells in ankylosing spondylitis. Study-level points and caveats: About 8 highly homologous variants made up a TCR beta motif that seemed to typify ankylosing spondylitis blood. Matched ankylosing spondylitis synovial fluid reportedly contained a significantly enriched population of disease-linked clones.

This clonotype was detected ten times or more. Its antigen is not known. Quantitative 5'-RACE with molecular barcodes was used to make the TCR beta libraries. TCRdb reprocessed the 5' RACE reads via MiXCR and lists one record per CDR3 protein. The sample has around 130,000 distinct CDR3 sequences; roughly 6.6% are singletons. This CDR3 is built from 12 residues. Germline assignment: CDR1 ENHRY and CDR2 SYGVKD. The J segment lost 6 bases and the V segment lost 7 bases, leaving 1 base of the junction unmatched. This clonotype was obtained from a male donor with ankylosing spondylitis or in good health (not recorded which). The V and J genes are TRBV10-3 and TRBJ1-4, with TRBD1 identical over 8 bases. Material for sequencing was blood, either unsorted or a sorted T cell fraction (not recorded which). CDR3 protein: CAIKGQDEKLFF. As DNA, the CDR3 is TGTGCCATCAAGGGACAGGATGAAAAACTGTTTTTT.